Listed here are 14 T cell receptor beta chains from one sample, sequenced in a study of tumor and adjacent non-tumor tissue in lung cancer. The template was RNA from unsorted bulk tissue. A modified ARM-PCR protocol with three rounds of nested PCR amplified TCRbeta. One entry per CDR3 protein results from TCRdb running MiXCR on the multiplex PCR reads. The sample lists more than 95,000 distinct CDR3 sequences, 55% to 75% occurring once. The source material was lung tumor tissue. The receptor source for this set is a man in his thirties or forties with non-small cell lung cancer.

A remark on this clonotype: A single base separates this from a much larger clone, so it may be a read error. CDR3 sequence reads: CSARLAGCTDTQYF. For the CDR3, the DNA is TGCAGTGCCCGACTTGCGGGGTGCACAGATACGCAGTATTTT. The gene calls are TRBV20-1 and TRBJ2-3; D possibly corresponds to TRBD2 (6 bases). This CDR3 region has 14 residues. Germline values: CDR1 DFQATT, CDR2 SNEGSKA (reference sequence). Trimming cost V 6 bases and J 1 base, with 14 bases left between them.

Details on this clonotype: This may be a read error: a much more frequent sequence differs by one nucleotide. This chain connects TRBV7-8 to TRBJ1-1; 8 bases are a match to TRBD1. This CDR3 comprises 16 residues. Germline V gene data show CDR1 as SGHVS and CDR2 as FQNEAQ. Written as DNA, the CDR3 is TGTGGCAGCAGTCAACAGGGGGGTCCCATGAACACTGAAGCTTTCTTT. Protein: CGSSQQGGPMNTEAFF.

In its sample, this clonotype was seen once. Sequence at one end of the junction differs from germline and may be a read error. V gene TRBV29-1 combines with J gene TRBJ1-1; D is undetermined. The CDR3 is 12 residues long. CDR1 is SQVTM and CDR2 is ANQGSEA in the germline V gene. CDR3 region: CSVGSYGNEAFF. Written as DNA, the CDR3 is TGCAGCGTTGGATCCTATGGCAATGAAGCTTTCTTC.

Remarks on this clonotype: With a much larger clone just one base away, this may be a read error. V and J are TRBV5-4 and TRBJ2-7; 7 bases fit TRBD1. The CDR3 covers 14 residues. The V segment lost 4 bases and the J segment 6 bases; nucleotides outside the gene matches: 10. Looked up from germline, CDR1 is SGHNT and CDR2 is YYREEE (reference sequence). CDR3 amino acids: CASSKLTGATEQYF. The CDR3 DNA is TGTGCCAGCAGCAAACTCACAGGGGCCACCGAGCAGTACTTC.

Concerning this clonotype itself: At one end the junction does not follow the germline gene, possibly because of a read error. V usage is TRBV20-1 and J usage is TRBJ1-1; D call uncertain. The CDR3 runs 11 residues. Germline CDR1 reads DFQATT; CDR2 reads SNEGSKA (reference sequence). CDR3 nucleotides: TGCAGGGCTATTTCTGGACCTGAAGCTTACTTT. It yields the protein CRAISGPEAYF.

The gene calls are TRBV11-2 and TRBJ1-1; no clear D gene. The V end lost 5 bases, the J end lost 7 bases, and 14 bases lay between the germline ends. The germline V gene encodes CDR1 SGHAT and CDR2 FQNNGV. CDR3 length: 13 residues. The CDR3 here is CASSIWPELEAFF. The CDR3 bases are TGTGCCAGCAGCATTTGGCCAGAGCTTGAAGCTTTCTTT. Combining the CDR3 with reference TRBV11-2 and TRBJ1-1 gives the whole variable domain EAGVAQSPRYKIIEKRQSVAFWCNPISGHATLYWYQQILGQGPKLLIQFQNNGVVDDSQLPKDRFSAERLKGVDSTLKIQPAKLEDSAVYLCASSIWPELEAFFGQGTRLTVV.

A note on this clonotype: A much larger clonotype is one base distant, so this may be a read error. The chain joins TRBV20-1 to TRBJ2-5, with unresolved D. This CDR3 has 12 amino acids. Germline loops: CDR1 DFQATT, CDR2 SNEGSKA (reference sequence). CDR3 sequence (DNA): TGCAGTGGTTGGTGGATACAAGAGACCCACTACTTC. This sequence encodes CSGWWIQETHYF.

In this sample, this clonotype turned up once. This rearrangement joins TRBV11-3 to TRBJ2-7; D may be TRBD2 (6 bases). Germline CDR1 SGHNT, CDR2 YENEEA. The CDR3 extends over 15 amino acids. Trimming took 3 bases from V and 5 from J, leaving 17 bases between them. This CDR3 reads CASSFKRAFDDEQYF. The CDR3 DNA reads TGTGCCAGCAGCTTTAAGCGGGCCTTCGATGACGAGCAGTACTTC.

This clonotype was found a few times. V and J are TRBV19 and TRBJ1-5; D is perhaps TRBD1 (6 bases). The CDR3 contains 15 residues. V was shortened by 4 bases and J by 0 bases, with 10 bases between the two germline ends. Germline values: CDR1 LNHDA, CDR2 SQIVND (reference sequence). The DNA for the CDR3 is TGTGCCAGTAGTAAGGGGGAATATAGCAATCAGCCCCAGCATTTT. Translating it yields CASSKGEYSNQPQHF.

Concerning this clonotype: A much larger clone differs by one base, so this may be a read error. This chain connects TRBV29-1 to TRBJ1-4, with 7 bases aligning to TRBD1. The CDR3 is 15 residues long. Germline loops: CDR1 SQVTM, CDR2 ANQGSEA. CDR3 region: CIVKKGTAHNEKLFF. In DNA, the CDR3 is TGCATCGTTAAAAAGGGGACAGCTCATAATGAAAAACTGTTTTTT.

For this clonotype: This clone may be a read error of a much larger clone one base away. The V gene is TRBV6-6, the J gene TRBJ1-4; D gene unclear. CDR3 size: 12 residues. Germline V gene data show CDR1 as MNHNY and CDR2 as SVGAGI (reference sequence). CDR3 sequence reads: CTSSPRSEKLFF. For the CDR3, the DNA is TGTACCAGCAGCCCTCGGAGCGAAAAACTGTTTTTT.

With regard to this clonotype: Possible read error: a much larger clone is one base away. This chain connects TRBV12-3 or TRBV12-4 to TRBJ2-7; D not certain. The CDR3 totals 11 residues. V lost 6 bases and J lost 5, with 8 bases in between. CDR3 region: CASSQGHEQYF. The CDR3 nucleotides are TGTGCCAGCAGCCAAGGCCACGAGCAGTACTTC.

This clonotype was picked up many times. The gene calls are TRBV12-3 or TRBV12-4 and TRBJ2-7; perhaps TRBD2 as D (6 bases). CDR3 length: 13 residues. The V and J ends lost 3 bases and 5 bases respectively, with 11 bases between them. The CDR3 spells CASSFGGANEQYF. DNA for the CDR3: TGTGCCAGCAGTTTTGGCGGGGCAAACGAGCAGTACTTC.

On this clonotype itself: At one boundary the junction diverges from the germline segment, which might be a read error. This chain connects TRBV4-3 to TRBJ1-6; unclear D gene. This CDR3 is 15 amino acids long. Per the germline V gene, CDR1 is LGHNA and CDR2 is YSLEER. This CDR3 reads CASSSRGVLNSPLDF. CDR3 coding DNA: TGCGCCAGCAGCTCCCGCGGAGTCCTTAATTCACCCCTCGACTTT.